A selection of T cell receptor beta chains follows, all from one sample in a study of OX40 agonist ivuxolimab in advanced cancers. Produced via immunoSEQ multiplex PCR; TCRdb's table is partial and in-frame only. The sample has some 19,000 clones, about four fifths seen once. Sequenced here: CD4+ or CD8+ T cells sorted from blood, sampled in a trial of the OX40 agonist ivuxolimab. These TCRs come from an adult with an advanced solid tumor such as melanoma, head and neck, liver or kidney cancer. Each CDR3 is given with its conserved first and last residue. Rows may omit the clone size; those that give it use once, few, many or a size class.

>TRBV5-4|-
CASSFGGGETQYF
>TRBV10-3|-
CASTNSGDGTYEQYF
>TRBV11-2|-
CASSLWGSVNEQFF
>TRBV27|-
CASSSPGPHEQYF
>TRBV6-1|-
CASADQNTGELFF
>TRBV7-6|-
CASSLASGGEQFF
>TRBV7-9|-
CASSPPIRGNTGELFF
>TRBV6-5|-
CASSLLARRKETQYF
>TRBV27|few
CASSPQYF
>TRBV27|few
CASSLWDRISGANVLTF
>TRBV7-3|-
CASSLGQGTDTQYF
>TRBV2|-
CASQTGDTEAFF
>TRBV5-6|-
CASSSGNTGELFF
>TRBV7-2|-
CASSFYYEQYF
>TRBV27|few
CASSPSTGTYVNGYTF
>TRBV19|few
CASPNLAGEAFF
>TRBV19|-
CASSPWGGTGVIYEQYF
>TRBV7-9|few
CASSSTRQDYYEQYF